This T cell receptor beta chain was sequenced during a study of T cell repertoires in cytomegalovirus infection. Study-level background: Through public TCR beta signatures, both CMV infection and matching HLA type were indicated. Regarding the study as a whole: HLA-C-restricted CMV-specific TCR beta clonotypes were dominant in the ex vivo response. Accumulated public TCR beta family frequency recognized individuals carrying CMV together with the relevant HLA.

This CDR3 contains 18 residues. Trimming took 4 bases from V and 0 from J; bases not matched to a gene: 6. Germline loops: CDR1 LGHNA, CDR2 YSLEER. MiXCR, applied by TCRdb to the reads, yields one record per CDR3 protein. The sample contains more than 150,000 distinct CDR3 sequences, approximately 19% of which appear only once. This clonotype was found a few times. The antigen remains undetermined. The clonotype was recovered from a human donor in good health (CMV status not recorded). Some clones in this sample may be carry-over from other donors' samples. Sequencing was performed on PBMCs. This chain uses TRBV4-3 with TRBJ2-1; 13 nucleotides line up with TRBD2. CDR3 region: CASSPRTSGGSSYNEQFF. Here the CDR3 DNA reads TGCGCCAGCAGCCCTCGGACTAGCGGGGGAAGCTCCTACAATGAGCAGTTCTTC.